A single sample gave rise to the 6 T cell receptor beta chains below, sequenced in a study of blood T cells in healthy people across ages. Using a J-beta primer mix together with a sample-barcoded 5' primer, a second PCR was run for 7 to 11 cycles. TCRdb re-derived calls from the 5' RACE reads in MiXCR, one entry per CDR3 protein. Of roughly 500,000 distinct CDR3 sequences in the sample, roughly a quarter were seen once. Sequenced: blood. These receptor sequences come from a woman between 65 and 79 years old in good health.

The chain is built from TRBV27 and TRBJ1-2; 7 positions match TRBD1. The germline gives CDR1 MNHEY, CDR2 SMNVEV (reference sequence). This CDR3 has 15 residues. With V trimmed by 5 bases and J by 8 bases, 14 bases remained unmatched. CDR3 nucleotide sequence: TGTGCCAGCAGTGCTCGGGAGGGCAGGGGGGAAGGCTACACCTTC. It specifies CASSAREGRGEGYTF.

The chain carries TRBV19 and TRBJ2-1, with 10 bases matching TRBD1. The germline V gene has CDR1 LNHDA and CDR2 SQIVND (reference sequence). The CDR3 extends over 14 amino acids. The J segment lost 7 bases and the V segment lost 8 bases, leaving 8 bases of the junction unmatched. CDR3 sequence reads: CASGETGGLNEQFF. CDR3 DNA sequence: TGTGCCAGTGGAGAGACAGGGGGCTTAAATGAGCAGTTCTTC.

This CDR3 is CASSQGTGIRGNYGYTF. For the CDR3, the DNA is TGCGCCAGCAGCCAAGGGACAGGGATAAGAGGGAACTATGGCTACACCTTC. The J gene is TRBJ1-2, the V gene TRBV4-3; 8 positions match TRBD1. CDR1 and CDR2 (germline): LGHNA, YSLEER. J was trimmed by 2 bases and V by 1 base; bases with no gene match: 9. The CDR3 consists of 17 residues.

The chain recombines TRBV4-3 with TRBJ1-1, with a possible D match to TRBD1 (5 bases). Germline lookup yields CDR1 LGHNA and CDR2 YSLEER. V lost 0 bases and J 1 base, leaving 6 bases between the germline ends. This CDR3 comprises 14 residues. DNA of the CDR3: TGCGCCAGCAGCCAAGACAGGGCGAACACTGAAGCTTTCTTT. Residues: CASSQDRANTEAFF.

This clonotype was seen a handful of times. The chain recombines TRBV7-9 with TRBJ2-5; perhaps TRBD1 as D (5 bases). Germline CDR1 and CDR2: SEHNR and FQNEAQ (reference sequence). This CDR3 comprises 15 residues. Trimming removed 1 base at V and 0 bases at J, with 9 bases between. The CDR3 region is CASSLGGTYQETQYF. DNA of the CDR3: TGTGCCAGCAGCTTAGGGGGCACGTACCAAGAGACCCAGTACTTC.

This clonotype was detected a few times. The CDR3 DNA reads as TGTGCCAGCAGCGTAGCTATCACAGATACGCAGTATTTT. Its protein is CASSVAITDTQYF. This chain links TRBV9 with TRBJ2-3; D remains ambiguous. This CDR3 has 13 residues. The germline CDR1 and CDR2 sequences are SGDLS and YYNGEE. V was shortened by 0 bases and J by 2 bases, with 4 bases between the two germline ends.